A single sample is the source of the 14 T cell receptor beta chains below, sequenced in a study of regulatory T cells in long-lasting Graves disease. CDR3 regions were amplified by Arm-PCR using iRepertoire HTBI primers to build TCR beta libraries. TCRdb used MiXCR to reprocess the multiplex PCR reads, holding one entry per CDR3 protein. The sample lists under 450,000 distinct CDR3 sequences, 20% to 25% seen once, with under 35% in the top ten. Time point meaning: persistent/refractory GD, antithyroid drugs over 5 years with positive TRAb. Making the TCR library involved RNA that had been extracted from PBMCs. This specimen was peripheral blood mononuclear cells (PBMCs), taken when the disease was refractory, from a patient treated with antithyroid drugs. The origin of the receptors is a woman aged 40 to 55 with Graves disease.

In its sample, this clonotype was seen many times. CDR3 residues: CASSRFDPGTSGALRTGELFF. DNA of the CDR3: TGTGCCAGCAGCCGTTTTGACCCCGGGACTAGCGGCGCTCTGCGCACCGGGGAGCTGTTTTTT. V usage is TRBV28 and J usage is TRBJ2-2, with TRBD2 matching over 11 bases. The germline V gene encodes CDR1 MDHEN and CDR2 SYDVKM. The CDR3 runs 21 residues. J was trimmed by 4 bases and V by 6 bases; bases with no gene match: 22.

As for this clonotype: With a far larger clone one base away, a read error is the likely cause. CDR3 sequence (DNA): TGTGCCAGCAGCTTTGGCGGAGGCGTCCAAGAGACCCAGTACTTC. Translated, it gives CASSFGGGVQETQYF. The chain joins TRBV11-1 to TRBJ2-1; possibly TRBD2 for D (5 bases). Judging by the DNA end, TRBJ2-5 fits better; the J call may be wrong. CDR3 size: 15 residues. CDR1 and CDR2 from the germline V gene are SGHAT and FQDESV (reference sequence).

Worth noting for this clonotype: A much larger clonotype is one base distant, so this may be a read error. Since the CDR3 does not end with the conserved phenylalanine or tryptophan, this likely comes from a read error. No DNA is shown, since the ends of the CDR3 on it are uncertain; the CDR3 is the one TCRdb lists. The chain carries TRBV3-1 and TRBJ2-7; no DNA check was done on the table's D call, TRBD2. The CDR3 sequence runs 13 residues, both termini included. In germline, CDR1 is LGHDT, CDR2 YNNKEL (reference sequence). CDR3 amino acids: CASSQDGGLAVEL.

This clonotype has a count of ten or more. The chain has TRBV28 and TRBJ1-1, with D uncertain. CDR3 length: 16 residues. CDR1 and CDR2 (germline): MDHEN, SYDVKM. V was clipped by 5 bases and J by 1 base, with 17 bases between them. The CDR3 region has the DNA TGTGCCAGCAGTGAGGTCGGGCTAGCGTGGAACACTGAAGCTTTCTTT. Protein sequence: CASSEVGLAWNTEAFF.

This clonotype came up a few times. The CDR3 spells CAISFGLAGRQETQYF. The DNA of the CDR3 is TGTGCCATCAGTTTCGGACTAGCGGGCCGCCAAGAGACCCAGTACTTC. The chain recombines TRBV10-3 with TRBJ2-5; the match to TRBD2 covers 11 bases. The CDR3 totals 16 residues. With V trimmed by 5 bases and J by 1 base, 6 bases remained unmatched. Germline CDR1 ENHRY, CDR2 SYGVKD.

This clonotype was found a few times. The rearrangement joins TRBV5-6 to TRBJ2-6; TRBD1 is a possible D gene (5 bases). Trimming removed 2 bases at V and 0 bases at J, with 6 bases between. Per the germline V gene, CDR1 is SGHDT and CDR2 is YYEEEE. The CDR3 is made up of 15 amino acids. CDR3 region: CASSFGASGANVLTF. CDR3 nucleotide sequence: TGTGCCAGCAGCTTTGGGGCCTCTGGGGCCAACGTCCTGACTTTC.

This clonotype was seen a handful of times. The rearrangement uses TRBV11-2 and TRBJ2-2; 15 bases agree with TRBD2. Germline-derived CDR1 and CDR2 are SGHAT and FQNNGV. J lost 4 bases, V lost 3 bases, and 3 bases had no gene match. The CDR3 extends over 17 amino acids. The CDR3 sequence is CASSLGTSGRFTGELFF. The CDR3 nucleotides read TGTGCCAGCAGCTTGGGGACTAGCGGGAGGTTCACCGGGGAGCTGTTTTTT.

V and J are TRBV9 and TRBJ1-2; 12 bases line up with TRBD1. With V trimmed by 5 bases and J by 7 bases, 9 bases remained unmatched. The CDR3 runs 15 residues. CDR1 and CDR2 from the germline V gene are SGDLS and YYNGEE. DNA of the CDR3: TGTGCCAGCAGAAAAAAGGGACAGGGGGCGGGTGGCTACACCTTC. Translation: CASRKKGQGAGGYTF.

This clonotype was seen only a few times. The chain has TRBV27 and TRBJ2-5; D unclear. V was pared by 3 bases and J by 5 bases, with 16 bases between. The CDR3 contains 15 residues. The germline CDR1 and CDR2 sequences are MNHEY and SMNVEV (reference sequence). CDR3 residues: CASSFSGLGWETQYF. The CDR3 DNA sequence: TGTGCCAGCAGTTTTTCAGGCCTGGGGTGGGAGACCCAGTACTTC.

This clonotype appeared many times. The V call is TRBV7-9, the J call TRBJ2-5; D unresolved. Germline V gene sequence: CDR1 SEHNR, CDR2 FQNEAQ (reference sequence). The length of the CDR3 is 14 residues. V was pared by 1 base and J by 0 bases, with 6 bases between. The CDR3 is CASSLGVYQETQYF. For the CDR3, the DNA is TGTGCCAGCAGCTTAGGCGTGTACCAAGAGACCCAGTACTTC.

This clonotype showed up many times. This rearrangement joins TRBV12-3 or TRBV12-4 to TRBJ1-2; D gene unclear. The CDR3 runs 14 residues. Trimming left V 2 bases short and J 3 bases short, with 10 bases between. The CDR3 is CASSLRLSDYGYTF. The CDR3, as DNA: TGTGCCAGCAGTTTAAGGTTGTCAGACTATGGCTACACCTTC.

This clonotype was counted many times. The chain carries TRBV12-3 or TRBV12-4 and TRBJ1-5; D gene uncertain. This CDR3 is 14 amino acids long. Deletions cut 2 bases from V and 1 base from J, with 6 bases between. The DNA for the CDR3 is TGTGCCAGCAGTTTACGTCGGAGCAATCAGCCCCAGCATTTT. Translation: CASSLRRSNQPQHF.

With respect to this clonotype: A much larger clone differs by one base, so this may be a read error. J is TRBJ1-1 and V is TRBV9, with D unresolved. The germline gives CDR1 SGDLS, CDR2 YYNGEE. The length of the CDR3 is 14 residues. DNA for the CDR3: TGTGCCAGCAGTAATCGGGGAGTGAATACTGAAGCTTTCTTT. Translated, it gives CASSNRGVNTEAFF.

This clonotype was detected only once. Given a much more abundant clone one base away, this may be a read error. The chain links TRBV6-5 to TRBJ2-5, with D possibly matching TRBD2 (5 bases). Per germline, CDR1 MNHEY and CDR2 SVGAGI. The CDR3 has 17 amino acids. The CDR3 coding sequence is TGTGCCAGCAGTTACTCTAGGACTCCTCCGCAGTGGGAGACCGAGTACTTC. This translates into CASSYSRTPPQWETEYF.